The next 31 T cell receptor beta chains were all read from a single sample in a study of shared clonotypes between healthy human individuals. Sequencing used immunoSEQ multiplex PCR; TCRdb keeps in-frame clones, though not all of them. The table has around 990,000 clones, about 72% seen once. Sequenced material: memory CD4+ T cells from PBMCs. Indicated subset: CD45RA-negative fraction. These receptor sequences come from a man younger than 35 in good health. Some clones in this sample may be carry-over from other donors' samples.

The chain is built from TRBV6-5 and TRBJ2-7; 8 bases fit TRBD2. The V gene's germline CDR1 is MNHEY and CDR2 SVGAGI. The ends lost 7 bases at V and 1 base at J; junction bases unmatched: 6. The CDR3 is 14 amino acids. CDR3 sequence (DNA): TGTGCCAGCACTAAAAGCGGGAGTTCCTACGAGCAGTACTTC. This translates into CASTKSGSSYEQYF.

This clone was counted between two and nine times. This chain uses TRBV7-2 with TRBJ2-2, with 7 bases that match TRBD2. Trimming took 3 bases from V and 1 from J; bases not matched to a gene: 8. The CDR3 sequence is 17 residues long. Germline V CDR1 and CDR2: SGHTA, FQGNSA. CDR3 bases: TGTGCCAGCAGCTTCGATCGGCTAGCGGTGAACACCGGGGAGCTGTTTTTT. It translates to CASSFDRLAVNTGELFF.

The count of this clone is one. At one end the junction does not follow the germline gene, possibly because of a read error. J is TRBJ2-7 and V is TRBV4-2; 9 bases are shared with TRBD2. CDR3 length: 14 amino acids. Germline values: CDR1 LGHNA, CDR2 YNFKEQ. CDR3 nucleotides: TGTGCCAGCAGCCTCCCCGGGATAGCGGGGGTTGTCGACTTC. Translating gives CASSLPGIAGVVDF.

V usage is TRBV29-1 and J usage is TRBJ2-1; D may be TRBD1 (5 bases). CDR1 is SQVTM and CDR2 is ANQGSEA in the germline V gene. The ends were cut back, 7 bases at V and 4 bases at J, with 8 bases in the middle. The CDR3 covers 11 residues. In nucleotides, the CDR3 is TGCAGCGCGACAGCTTACAATGAGCAGTTCTTC. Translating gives CSATAYNEQFF.

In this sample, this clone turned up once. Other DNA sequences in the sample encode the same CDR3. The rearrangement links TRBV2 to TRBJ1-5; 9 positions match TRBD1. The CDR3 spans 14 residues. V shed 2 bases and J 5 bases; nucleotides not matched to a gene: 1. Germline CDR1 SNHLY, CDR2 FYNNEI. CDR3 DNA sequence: TGTGCCAGCAGTGAAAGGACAGGGGATCAGCCCCAGCATTTT. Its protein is CASSERTGDQPQHF.

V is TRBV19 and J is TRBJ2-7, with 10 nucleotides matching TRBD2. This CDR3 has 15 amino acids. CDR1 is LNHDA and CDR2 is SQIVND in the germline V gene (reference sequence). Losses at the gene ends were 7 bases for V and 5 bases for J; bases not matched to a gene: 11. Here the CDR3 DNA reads TGTGCCAGTATGCCCGGGTCTAGCGGGAGTCACGAGCAGTACTTC. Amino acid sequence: CASMPGSSGSHEQYF.

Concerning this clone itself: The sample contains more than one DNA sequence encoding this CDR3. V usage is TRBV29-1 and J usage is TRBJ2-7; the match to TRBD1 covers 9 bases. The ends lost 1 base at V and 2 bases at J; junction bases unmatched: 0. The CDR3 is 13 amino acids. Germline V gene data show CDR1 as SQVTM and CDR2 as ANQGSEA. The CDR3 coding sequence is TGCAGCGTTGAAGGGGACAGGGCCTACGAGCAGTACTTC. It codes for CSVEGDRAYEQYF.

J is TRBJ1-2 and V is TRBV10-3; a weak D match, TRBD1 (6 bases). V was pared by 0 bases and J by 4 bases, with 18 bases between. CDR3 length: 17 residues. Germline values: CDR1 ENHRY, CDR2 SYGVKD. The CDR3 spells CAISESLAQGLAYGYTF. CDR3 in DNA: TGTGCCATCAGTGAGTCCCTCGCCCAGGGGTTGGCCTATGGCTACACCTTC.

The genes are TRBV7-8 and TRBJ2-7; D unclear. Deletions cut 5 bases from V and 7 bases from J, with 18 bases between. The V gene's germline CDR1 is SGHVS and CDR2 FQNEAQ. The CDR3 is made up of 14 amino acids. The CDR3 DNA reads TGTGCCAGCAGCCGCTCCTCGGTTCAGACGGAGCAGTACTTC. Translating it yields CASSRSSVQTEQYF.

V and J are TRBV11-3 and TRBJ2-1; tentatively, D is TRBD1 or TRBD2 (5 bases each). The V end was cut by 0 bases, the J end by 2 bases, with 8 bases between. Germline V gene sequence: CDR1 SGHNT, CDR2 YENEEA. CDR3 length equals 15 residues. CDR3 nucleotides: TGTGCCAGCAGCTTAGATGGGACCACCTACAATGAGCAGTTCTTC. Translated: CASSLDGTTYNEQFF.

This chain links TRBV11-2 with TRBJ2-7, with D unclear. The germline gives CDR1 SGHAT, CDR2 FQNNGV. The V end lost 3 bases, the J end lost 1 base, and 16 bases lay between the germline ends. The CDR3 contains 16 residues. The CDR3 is CASSFLHLSASYEQYF. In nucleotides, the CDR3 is TGTGCCAGCAGCTTCCTGCACCTGTCGGCATCCTACGAGCAGTACTTC. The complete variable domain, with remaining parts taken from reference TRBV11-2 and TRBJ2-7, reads EAGVAQSPRYKIIEKRQSVAFWCNPISGHATLYWYQQILGQGPKLLIQFQNNGVVDDSQLPKDRFSAERLKGVDSTLKIQPAKLEDSAVYLCASSFLHLSASYEQYFGPGTRLTVT.

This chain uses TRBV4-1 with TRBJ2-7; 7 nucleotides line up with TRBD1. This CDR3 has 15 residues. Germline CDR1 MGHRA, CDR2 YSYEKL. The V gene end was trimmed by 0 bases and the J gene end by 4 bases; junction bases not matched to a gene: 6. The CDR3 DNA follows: TGCGCCAGCAGCCAAGATTACAGGGGCTTATACGAGCAGTACTTC. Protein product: CASSQDYRGLYEQYF.

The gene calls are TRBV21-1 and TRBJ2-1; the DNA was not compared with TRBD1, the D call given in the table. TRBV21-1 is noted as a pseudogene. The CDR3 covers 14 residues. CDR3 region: CASSNRQGYNEQFF. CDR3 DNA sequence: TGTGCCAGCAGCAACCGGCAGGGATACAATGAGCAGTTCTTC.

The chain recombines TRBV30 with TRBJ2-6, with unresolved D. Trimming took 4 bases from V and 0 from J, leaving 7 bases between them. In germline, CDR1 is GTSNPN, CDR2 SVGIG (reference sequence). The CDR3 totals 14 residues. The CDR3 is CAWIPSSGANVLTF. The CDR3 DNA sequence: TGTGCCTGGATACCCTCCTCTGGGGCCAACGTCCTGACTTTC.

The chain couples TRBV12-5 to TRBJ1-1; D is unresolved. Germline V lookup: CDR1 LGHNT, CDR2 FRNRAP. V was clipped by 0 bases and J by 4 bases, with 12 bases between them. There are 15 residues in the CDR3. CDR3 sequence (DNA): TGTGCTAGTGGTTTGGTTACGGGCGAGGGCACTGAAGCTTTCTTT. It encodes CASGLVTGEGTEAFF. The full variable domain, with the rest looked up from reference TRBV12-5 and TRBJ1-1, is DARVTQTPRHKVTEMGQEVTMRCQPILGHNTVFWYRQTMMQGLELLAYFRNRAPLDDSGMPKDRFSAEMPDATLATLKIQPSEPRDSAVYFCASGLVTGEGTEAFFGQGTRLTVV.

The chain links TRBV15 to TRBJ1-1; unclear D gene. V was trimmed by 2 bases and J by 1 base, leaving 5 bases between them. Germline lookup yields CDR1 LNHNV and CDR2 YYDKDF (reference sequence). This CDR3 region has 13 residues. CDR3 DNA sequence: TGTGCCACCAGCAGAATGCAGAACACTGAAGCTTTCTTT. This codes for CATSRMQNTEAFF.

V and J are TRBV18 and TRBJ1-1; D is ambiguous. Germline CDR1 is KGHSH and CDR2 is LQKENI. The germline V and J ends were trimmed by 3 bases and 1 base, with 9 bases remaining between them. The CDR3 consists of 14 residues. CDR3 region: CASSPSRGNTEAFF. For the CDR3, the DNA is TGTGCCAGCTCACCCTCGCGAGGGAACACTGAAGCTTTCTTT.

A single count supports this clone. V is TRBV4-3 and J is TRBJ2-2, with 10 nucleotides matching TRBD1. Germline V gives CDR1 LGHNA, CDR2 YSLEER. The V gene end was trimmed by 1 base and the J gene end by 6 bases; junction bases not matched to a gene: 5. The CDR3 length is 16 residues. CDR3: CASSQVGTGVPGELFF. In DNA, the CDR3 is TGCGCCAGCAGCCAAGTCGGGACAGGGGTCCCCGGGGAGCTGTTTTTT.

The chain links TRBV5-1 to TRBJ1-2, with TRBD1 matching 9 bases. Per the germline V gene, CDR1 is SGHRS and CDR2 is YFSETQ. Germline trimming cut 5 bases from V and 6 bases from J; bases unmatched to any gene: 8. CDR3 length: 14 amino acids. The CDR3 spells CASSPGQGGNGYTF. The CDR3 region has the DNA TGCGCCAGCAGTCCGGGACAGGGAGGGAATGGCTACACCTTC.

CDR3 nucleotide sequence: TGTGCCAGCAGTGAAGCGAGGGGTGGACAGCCCCAGCATTTT. It codes for CASSEARGGQPQHF. The V call is TRBV6-1, the J call TRBJ1-5; TRBD1 is a possible D gene (5 bases). The germline CDR1 and CDR2 sequences are MNHNS and SASEGT. The ends were cut back, 0 bases at V and 7 bases at J, with 10 bases in the middle. CDR3 length equals 14 residues.

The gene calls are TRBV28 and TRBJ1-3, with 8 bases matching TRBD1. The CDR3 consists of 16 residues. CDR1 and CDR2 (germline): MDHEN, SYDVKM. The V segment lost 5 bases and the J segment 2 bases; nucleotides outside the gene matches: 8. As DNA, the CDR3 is TGTGCCAGCAGTGGAGCCGCGACAGGGGCTGGAAACACCATATATTTT. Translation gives CASSGAATGAGNTIYF.

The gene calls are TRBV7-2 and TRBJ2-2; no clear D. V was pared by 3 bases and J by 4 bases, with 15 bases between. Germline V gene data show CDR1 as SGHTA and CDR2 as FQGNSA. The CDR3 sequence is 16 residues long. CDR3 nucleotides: TGTGCCAGCAGCTTGTTCTGGACGGATCTCACCGGGGAGCTGTTTTTT. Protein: CASSLFWTDLTGELFF.

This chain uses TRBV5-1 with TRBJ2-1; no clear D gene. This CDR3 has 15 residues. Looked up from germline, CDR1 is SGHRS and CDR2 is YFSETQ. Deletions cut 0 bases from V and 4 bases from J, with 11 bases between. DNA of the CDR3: TGCGCCAGCAGCTTGGATGTCAGCCCTTACAATGAGCAGTTCTTC. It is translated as CASSLDVSPYNEQFF.

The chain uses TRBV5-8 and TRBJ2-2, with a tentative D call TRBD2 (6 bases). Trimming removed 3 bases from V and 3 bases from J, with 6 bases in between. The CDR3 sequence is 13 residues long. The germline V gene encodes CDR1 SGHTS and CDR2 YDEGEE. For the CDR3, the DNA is TGTGCCAGCAGCTGGGACTACACCGGGGAGCTGTTTTTT. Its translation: CASSWDYTGELFF.

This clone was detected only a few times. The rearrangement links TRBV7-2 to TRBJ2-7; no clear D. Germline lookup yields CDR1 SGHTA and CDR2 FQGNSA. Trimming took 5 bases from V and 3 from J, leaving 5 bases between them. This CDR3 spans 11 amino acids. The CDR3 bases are TGTGCCAGCAGCACCCACTACGAGCAGTACTTC. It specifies CASSTHYEQYF.

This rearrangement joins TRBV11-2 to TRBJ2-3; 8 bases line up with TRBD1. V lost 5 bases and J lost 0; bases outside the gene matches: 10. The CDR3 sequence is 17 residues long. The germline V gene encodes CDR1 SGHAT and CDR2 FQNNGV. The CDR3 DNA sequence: TGTGCCAGCAGCGCAGGGAGTACAGGGGGAAGCACAGATACGCAGTATTTT. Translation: CASSAGSTGGSTDTQYF. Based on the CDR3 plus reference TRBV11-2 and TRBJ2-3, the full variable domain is EAGVAQSPRYKIIEKRQSVAFWCNPISGHATLYWYQQILGQGPKLLIQFQNNGVVDDSQLPKDRFSAERLKGVDSTLKIQPAKLEDSAVYLCASSAGSTGGSTDTQYFGPGTRLTVL.

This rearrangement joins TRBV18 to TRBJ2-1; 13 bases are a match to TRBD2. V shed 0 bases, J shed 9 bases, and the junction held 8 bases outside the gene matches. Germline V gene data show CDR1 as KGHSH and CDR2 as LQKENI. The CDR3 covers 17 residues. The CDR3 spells CASSPPGLAGQGGEQFF. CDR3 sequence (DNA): TGTGCCAGCTCACCACCGGGACTAGCGGGACAGGGTGGTGAGCAGTTCTTC.

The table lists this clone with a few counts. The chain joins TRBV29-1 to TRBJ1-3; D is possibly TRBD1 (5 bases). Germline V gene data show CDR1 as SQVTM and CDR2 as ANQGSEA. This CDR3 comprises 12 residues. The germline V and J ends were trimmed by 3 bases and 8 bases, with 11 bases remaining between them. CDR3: CSVDQGGDTIYF. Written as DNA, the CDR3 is TGCAGCGTTGACCAGGGAGGGGACACCATATATTTT.

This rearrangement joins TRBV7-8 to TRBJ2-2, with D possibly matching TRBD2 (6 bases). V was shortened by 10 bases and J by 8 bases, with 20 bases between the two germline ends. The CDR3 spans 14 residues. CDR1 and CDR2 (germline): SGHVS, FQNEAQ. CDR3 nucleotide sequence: TGTGCCACCAACACGGAGCGGGCTGGTGGGGAGCTGTTTTTT. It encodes CATNTERAGGELFF.

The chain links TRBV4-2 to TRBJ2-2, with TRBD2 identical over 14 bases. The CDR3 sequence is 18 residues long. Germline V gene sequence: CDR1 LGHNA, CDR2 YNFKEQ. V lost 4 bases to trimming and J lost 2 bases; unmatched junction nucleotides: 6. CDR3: CASSPEGLAGANTGELFF. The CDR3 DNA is TGTGCCAGCAGCCCAGAGGGACTAGCGGGAGCTAACACCGGGGAGCTGTTTTTT.

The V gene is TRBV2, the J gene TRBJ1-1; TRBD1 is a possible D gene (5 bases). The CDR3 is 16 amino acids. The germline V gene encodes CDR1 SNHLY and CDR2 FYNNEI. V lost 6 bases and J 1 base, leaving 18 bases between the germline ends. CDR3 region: CASRGGDSYQNTEAFF. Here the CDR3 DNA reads TGTGCCAGCAGGGGGGGAGACAGCTACCAGAACACTGAAGCTTTCTTT.